Described below is a single TCR beta chain sequence and its context. There is no known antigen for this receptor. No quality values exist for individual bases; no much larger clone is one base distant. The CDR1 and CDR2 encoded by the germline V gene (reference sequence) are LNHDA and SQIVND. The CDR3 starts with the cysteine, ends with the phenylalanine, and has 14 residues. The read is trimmed to its CDR3 DNA, 42 bases read in frame from base 1. The germline V and J ends show losses of 8 bases and 7 bases respectively, and no gene match explains 7 bases of the junction. The immunoSEQ Assay, a bias-controlled multiplex PCR, was used to amplify TCRbeta CDR3 regions from genomic DNA. On the authors' methods: The number of nucleated cells in each sample was estimated from the amplification of reference gene primers within the assay. To quantify the absolute abundance of each unique TCRbeta CDR3 rearrangement, sequence reads were collapsed and filtered. For each sample, productive Simpson clonality was calculated by taking the square root of Simpson's diversity index across productive rearrangements. TCRdb stores this immuneACCESS table with in-frame sequences only. Part of the clones is absent; in the studies checked, under half of the shortfall reflects unresolved V genes, and no reason is known for the rest. Clone size and the V and J calls come from that table; the DNA yielded D and trimming. Recorded for this sample are 150,000 to 200,000 clones; 80% to 90% of them occurred a single time. In total, the top ten clones hold roughly 11% of the sample.

These data are taken from a study of blood T cell repertoires in COVID-19 (dated by TCRdb to the early 2020s). About the study as a whole: The collaborator samples originated in the United States, Italy and Spain and spanned the acute and convalescent phases of COVID-19. The material from the prospective study consisted of cDNA or gDNA derived from T cells, B-cell-depleted T cells, or PBMCs. Subjects who had been exposed to COVID-19, were actively infected with it, or had recovered from it provided the deeply sampled blood TCRbeta repertoires that made up the dataset. A freely available public database, intended as a resource for researchers studying the immune response to SARS-CoV-2, is where the repertoires were released. The samples were drawn from two sources: the first 160 participants of the ongoing ImmuneRACE study, and 1,254 subjects contributed by 6 global collaborators. The sample metadata nearly always contained a de-identified subject ID, COVID-19 status, age in years and sex. HLA class I and class II types, where available, came from metadata supplied by the sample provider rather than from assay-based typing.

The collaborating institutions used their own protocols to collect whole blood in K2EDTA tubes. For TCRbeta analysis, collaborators shipped samples as frozen whole blood, isolated PBMCs, or DNA extracted from either of those sample types. Summary of the overall study and its limitations: The quantity of clinical and demographic metadata differed by source and by participant and was supplied without curation.

What was sequenced was peripheral blood. The chain links TRBV19 with TRBJ2-1; TRBD2 lines up with 11 middle nucleotides. The receptor comes from a human donor in a cohort sampled during active COVID-19. The sequence in DNA is TGTGCCAGTCAACTAGCGGGAGTAGGTAATGAGCAGTTCTTC. Its translation reads: CASQLAGVGNEQFF.